A single sample gave rise to the 32 T cell receptor beta chains below, sequenced in a study of cytomegalovirus exposure and HLA in healthy donors (dated by TCRdb to the late 2010s). Library construction relied on the immunoSEQ multiplex PCR assay. For the multiplex PCR, a mixture combining 60 forward primers for TCR Vbeta segments and 13 reverse primers for TCR Jbeta segments was used. Not all clones reach the TCRdb copy of this immuneACCESS table, which keeps in-frame sequences only. Checked studies attribute under half of the gap to unresolved V genes and leave the rest unexplained. In this sample the table shows 110,000 to 150,000 clones, around 80% of which occur a single time. The ten largest clones capture 2.5% to 3% of the sample. Sequencing was carried out using PBMCs. The receptors come from a female donor in good health and CMV-seronegative.

This clone showed up just once. This CDR3 reads CASSGAQGSGANVLTF. CDR3 DNA sequence: TGTGCCAGCAGCGGCGCACAGGGCTCTGGGGCCAACGTCCTGACTTTC. The genes are TRBV9 and TRBJ2-6; D might be TRBD1 (6 bases). The germline CDR1 and CDR2 sequences are SGDLS and YYNGEE. The CDR3 extends over 16 amino acids. Trimming left V 3 bases short and J 0 bases short, with 10 bases between.

This clone was seen only a few times. V and J are TRBV6-1 and TRBJ2-2, with D unclear. V lost 5 bases and J 3 bases, leaving 4 bases between the germline ends. Looked up from germline, CDR1 is MNHNS and CDR2 is SASEGT. This CDR3 comprises 12 residues. CDR3 bases: TGTGCCAGCAGTCGGGACACCGGGGAGCTGTTTTTT. It codes for CASSRDTGELFF.

The chain is built from TRBV4-1 and TRBJ2-3; TRBD2 matches at 10 bases. The CDR3 has 17 residues. The germline gives CDR1 MGHRA, CDR2 YSYEKL. V lost 0 bases, J lost 2 bases, and 5 bases stayed unmatched. CDR3 DNA: TGCGCCAGCAGCCAAGAGTCTAGCGGGAGTAACACAGATACGCAGTATTTT. Residues: CASSQESSGSNTDTQYF.

CDR3 DNA sequence: TGTGCCAGCAGCCCGTGGACAGGAGAGACCCAGTACTTC. This translates into CASSPWTGETQYF. J is TRBJ2-5 and V is TRBV5-4; 7 nucleotides line up with TRBD1. This CDR3 has 13 residues. Unmatched junction bases numbered 4, after V lost 4 bases and J lost 4 bases. Germline-derived CDR1 and CDR2 are SGHNT and YYREEE (reference sequence).

The J gene is TRBJ2-5, the V gene TRBV19; D is possibly TRBD1 (6 bases). The end of the DNA is better explained by TRBJ2-7, so the J call may be wrong. The CDR3 runs to 14 residues. Germline assignment: CDR1 LNHDA and CDR2 SQIVND (reference sequence). In DNA form, the CDR3 reads TGTGCCAGTAGTATAACTTGGGGGCTTCACGAGCAGTACTTC. This sequence encodes CASSITWGLHEQYF.

This clone was seen a handful of times. V and J are TRBV6-5 and TRBJ1-1; D remains ambiguous. Trimming shortened V by 5 bases and J by 1 base, and 11 bases separated the two germline ends. The CDR3 runs to 14 residues. Germline V gene data show CDR1 as MNHEY and CDR2 as SVGAGI. CDR3 in amino acids: CASSPRGRNTEAFF. The CDR3 DNA reads TGTGCCAGCAGTCCACGCGGCCGGAACACTGAAGCTTTCTTT.

The chain recombines TRBV7-3 with TRBJ2-1, with 11 bases aligning to TRBD2. Germline values: CDR1 SGHTA, CDR2 FQGTGA. The trim removed 4 bases at V and 8 bases at J, leaving 7 bases unmatched. The CDR3 extends over 15 amino acids. The CDR3 DNA is TGTGCCAGCAGCTCAATAGCGGGGGGGCTCGATGAGCAGTTCTTC. It yields the protein CASSSIAGGLDEQFF. The whole variable domain, remainder taken from reference TRBV7-3 and TRBJ2-1, is GAGVSQTPSNKVTEKGKYVELRCDPISGHTALYWYRQSLGQGPEFLIYFQGTGAADDSGLPNDRFFAVRPEGSVSTLKIQRTERGDSAVYLCASSSIAGGLDEQFFGPGTRLTVL.

V usage is TRBV15 and J usage is TRBJ1-3; tentatively, D is TRBD1 (6 bases). V shed 1 base and J shed 1 base, with 14 bases lying between them. The CDR3 is 17 residues long. Per germline, CDR1 LNHNV and CDR2 YYDKDF (reference sequence). The DNA of the CDR3 is TGTGCCACCAGCAGAGGGGACACCTCAGAATCTGGAAACACCATATATTTT. It specifies CATSRGDTSESGNTIYF.

V and J are TRBV7-2 and TRBJ1-1; D is perhaps TRBD1 (5 bases). Germline loops: CDR1 SGHTA, CDR2 FQGNSA. The ends were cut back, 1 base at V and 3 bases at J, with 12 bases in the middle. The CDR3 is 15 residues long. The CDR3 spells CASSLDWGGDTEAFF. The DNA of the CDR3 is TGTGCCAGCAGCTTAGATTGGGGGGGGGACACTGAAGCTTTCTTT.

The chain uses TRBV5-5 and TRBJ1-1; TRBD1 matches 8 bases. V dropped 7 bases and J dropped 6; count of bases not matched to a gene: 8. The CDR3 totals 13 residues. Per germline, CDR1 SGHKS and CDR2 YYEKEE (reference sequence). CDR3 loop: CASLGQGGAEAFF. The CDR3 region has the DNA TGTGCCAGCTTAGGACAGGGCGGCGCTGAAGCTTTCTTT.

A note on this clone: The sample holds other DNA sequences that translate to the same CDR3. The V gene is TRBV28, the J gene TRBJ2-2; 11 nucleotides align to TRBD1. The V gene end was trimmed by 2 bases and the J gene end by 4 bases; junction bases not matched to a gene: 3. The CDR3 has 16 amino acids. CDR1 and CDR2 from the germline V gene are MDHEN and SYDVKM. The CDR3 protein is CASSLLGTGGTGELFF. CDR3 nucleotide sequence: TGTGCCAGCAGTTTACTCGGGACAGGGGGCACCGGGGAGCTGTTTTTT.

This clone was found a few times. The rearrangement joins TRBV7-6 to TRBJ1-5, with 7 positions matching TRBD1. The CDR3 loop spans 13 amino acids. Per germline, CDR1 SGHVS and CDR2 FNYEAQ. V dropped 1 base and J dropped 9; count of bases not matched to a gene: 3. CDR3: CASSLGQGWPQHF. The CDR3 DNA follows: TGTGCCAGCAGCTTAGGACAGGGTTGGCCCCAGCATTTT.

The chain joins TRBV9 to TRBJ2-3; 12 bases line up with TRBD2. The CDR3 is 16 residues long. The germline CDR1 and CDR2 sequences are SGDLS and YYNGEE. Unmatched junction bases numbered 4, after V lost 2 bases and J lost 3 bases. CDR3 sequence: CASSVSSGGATDTQYF. The CDR3 DNA is TGTGCCAGCAGCGTCTCTAGCGGGGGGGCAACAGATACGCAGTATTTT.

The chain uses TRBV5-6 and TRBJ2-6; 9 bases line up with TRBD1. V lost 0 bases and J lost 4; bases outside the gene matches: 8. This CDR3 comprises 18 residues. CDR1 and CDR2 (germline): SGHDT, YYEEEE. The CDR3 sequence is CASSLGTGAFLGANVLTF. Written as DNA, the CDR3 is TGTGCCAGCAGCTTGGGGACAGGGGCCTTTTTGGGGGCCAACGTCCTGACTTTC.

V gene TRBV7-9 combines with J gene TRBJ2-5; tentative D call: TRBD1 (6 bases). The CDR3 loop spans 16 amino acids. The germline CDR1 and CDR2 sequences are SEHNR and FQNEAQ (reference sequence). Trimming stripped 5 bases from V and 2 bases from J, with 18 bases between. The CDR3 protein is CASSPRQVLIQETQYF. The CDR3 DNA reads TGTGCCAGCAGCCCACGACAGGTACTGATTCAAGAGACCCAGTACTTC.

The rearrangement uses TRBV11-2 and TRBJ2-1; 10 positions agree with TRBD2. Germline loops: CDR1 SGHAT, CDR2 FQNNGV. The junction had 7 bases not matched to a gene; V was cut back by 5 bases and J by 9 bases. The CDR3 is 14 amino acids. DNA for the CDR3: TGTGCCAGCAGCCAAGCGGGGGGGCCGGGTGAGCAGTTCTTC. This translates into CASSQAGGPGEQFF. The full variable domain, completed using reference TRBV11-2 and TRBJ2-1, is EAGVAQSPRYKIIEKRQSVAFWCNPISGHATLYWYQQILGQGPKLLIQFQNNGVVDDSQLPKDRFSAERLKGVDSTLKIQPAKLEDSAVYLCASSQAGGPGEQFFGPGTRLTVL.

In this sample, this clone turned up a few times. The rearrangement joins TRBV30 to TRBJ1-1; D remains unclear. Between the trimmed V and J ends, which lost 3 bases and 3 bases, there was a span of 11 bases. Germline V gene sequence: CDR1 GTSNPN, CDR2 SVGIG (reference sequence). This CDR3 has 13 amino acids. Written as DNA, the CDR3 is TGTGCCTGGAGGTGGGCCTGGGACACTGAAGCTTTCTTT. Amino acids: CAWRWAWDTEAFF.

The CDR3 region is CATSRRIAVGTDTQYF. The CDR3 DNA reads as TGTGCCACCAGCAGACGTATAGCTGTAGGTACAGATACGCAGTATTTT. The chain employs TRBV15 and TRBJ2-3; D not resolved. Trimming cost V 2 bases and J 3 bases, with 15 bases left between them. This CDR3 is 16 amino acids long. Germline V gene lookup returns CDR1 LNHNV and CDR2 YYDKDF (reference sequence).

This chain joins TRBV7-8 and TRBJ2-1; TRBD2 might be the D (5 bases). Germline assignment: CDR1 SGHVS and CDR2 FQNEAQ. The CDR3 covers 17 residues. Trimming took off 1 base at V and 10 bases at J, with 23 bases between the two ends. The CDR3 protein is CASSLDERWRTSDEQFF. The CDR3, as DNA: TGTGCCAGCAGCTTAGACGAGCGGTGGAGGACTTCCGACGAGCAGTTCTTC.

This clone was seen only a few times. The rearrangement joins TRBV5-1 to TRBJ1-2; tentative D call: TRBD1 (6 bases). This CDR3 is built from 14 residues. The V and J ends lost 1 base and 8 bases respectively, with 15 bases between them. The germline CDR1 and CDR2 sequences are SGHRS and YFSETQ. The CDR3 DNA sequence: TGCGCCAGCAGCTTGTTGGGGGCGAGCAGAGGCTACACCTTC. It encodes CASSLLGASRGYTF.

The chain links TRBV29-1 to TRBJ1-6; D uncertain. Trimming pared 7 bases from V and 0 bases from J, leaving 10 bases between. Germline CDR1 is SQVTM and CDR2 is ANQGSEA. The CDR3 sequence is 14 residues long. The CDR3 sequence is CSARSSSYNSPLHF. CDR3 bases: TGCAGCGCCCGGTCGAGCTCCTATAATTCACCCCTCCACTTT.

The chain couples TRBV11-2 to TRBJ2-1; 15 positions match TRBD2. The CDR3 is 16 amino acids. Trimming removed 5 bases from V and 12 bases from J; junction bases left unmatched: 11. In germline, CDR1 is SGHAT, CDR2 FQNNGV. CDR3 in amino acids: CASSPSGGLAGGGQFF. CDR3 bases: TGTGCCAGCAGCCCGAGCGGGGGACTAGCGGGAGGCGGGCAGTTCTTC.

This chain uses TRBV5-1 with TRBJ1-3; TRBD1 matches at 8 bases. The CDR3 covers 17 residues. The germline V gene encodes CDR1 SGHRS and CDR2 YFSETQ. The J segment lost 4 bases and the V segment lost 4 bases, leaving 13 bases of the junction unmatched. The CDR3 DNA follows: TGCGCCAGCAGCCTGGGACAGGCCATCTCTCGGGGAAACACCATATATTTT. It codes for CASSLGQAISRGNTIYF.

This clone turned up a few times. This chain links TRBV14 with TRBJ1-4; no reliable D call. This CDR3 contains 17 residues. V dropped 0 bases and J dropped 8 bases, with 19 bases sitting between them. The germline gives CDR1 SGHDN, CDR2 FVKESK. The CDR3 nucleotides are TGTGCCAGCAGCCAAGACCCATACCAGTCAAGGCGGGAAAAACTGTTTTTT. This encodes CASSQDPYQSRREKLFF.

The V gene is TRBV7-9, the J gene TRBJ1-1, with 8 bases lining up with TRBD1. Germline loops: CDR1 SEHNR, CDR2 FQNEAQ (reference sequence). V shed 5 bases and J 6 bases; nucleotides not matched to a gene: 8. The CDR3 covers 14 residues. The CDR3 DNA reads as TGTGCCAGCAGCCTATTTCAGGGGGCAGCTGAAGCTTTCTTT. This sequence encodes CASSLFQGAAEAFF. Filled out from reference TRBV7-9 and TRBJ1-1, the complete variable domain reads DTGVSQNPRHKITKRGQNVTFRCDPISEHNRLYWYRQTLGQGPEFLTYFQNEAQLEKSRLLSDRFSAERPKGSFSTLEIQRTEQGDSAMYLCASSLFQGAAEAFFGQGTRLTVV.

This sequence joins TRBV30 and TRBJ2-7; the match to TRBD1 covers 10 bases. This CDR3 is built from 13 residues. With V trimmed by 3 bases and J by 5 bases, 4 bases remained unmatched. Germline V CDR1 and CDR2: GTSNPN, SVGIG (reference sequence). CDR3: CAWRRQGADEQYF. CDR3 DNA: TGTGCCTGGAGGCGACAGGGGGCCGACGAGCAGTACTTC. The complete variable domain, with remaining parts taken from reference TRBV30 and TRBJ2-7, reads SQTIHQWPATLVQPVGSPLSLECTVEGTSNPNLYWYRQAAGRGLQLLFYSVGIGQISSEVPQNLSASRPQDRQFILSSKKLLLSDSGFYLCAWRRQGADEQYFGPGTRLTVT.

This clone was seen more than once but under ten times. This chain joins TRBV28 and TRBJ1-4, with 8 bases matching TRBD1. Germline V CDR1 and CDR2: MDHEN, SYDVKM. J lost 8 bases, V lost 6 bases, and 11 bases had no gene match. This CDR3 has 15 residues. CDR3: CASRPIQGGKEKLFF. For the CDR3, the DNA is TGTGCCAGCAGGCCTATACAGGGGGGAAAGGAAAAACTGTTTTTT.

Here the CDR3 DNA reads TGTGCCAGTAGTCCGTCGCCAGGGGTCGAAGCTTTCTTT. The encoded protein is CASSPSPGVEAFF. The chain is built from TRBV19 and TRBJ1-1; D may be TRBD1 (6 bases). V was trimmed by 5 bases and J by 8 bases, leaving 15 bases between them. CDR3 length: 13 residues. Germline CDR1 is LNHDA and CDR2 is SQIVND (reference sequence).

CDR3 in DNA: TGTGCCAGCAGCTCTGGTCACTTCTCTGGGGCCAACGTCCTGACTTTC. This translates into CASSSGHFSGANVLTF. The rearrangement joins TRBV7-9 to TRBJ2-6; D unresolved. The V end was cut by 4 bases, the J end by 0 bases, with 10 bases between. This CDR3 comprises 16 residues. Germline-derived CDR1 and CDR2 are SEHNR and FQNEAQ (reference sequence).

A remark on this clone: Other nucleotide sequences from this sample produce the same CDR3. The chain links TRBV9 to TRBJ2-5, with 9 bases lining up with TRBD1. The CDR3 is made up of 15 amino acids. Germline values: CDR1 SGDLS, CDR2 YYNGEE. V shed 2 bases, J shed 2 bases, and the junction held 4 bases outside the gene matches. Here the CDR3 reads CASSVGQGRQETQYF. DNA of the CDR3: TGTGCCAGCAGCGTGGGACAGGGTCGGCAAGAGACCCAGTACTTC.

This rearrangement joins TRBV28 to TRBJ2-3; TRBD2 matches at 10 bases. From germline, CDR1 is MDHEN and CDR2 SYDVKM. This CDR3 is 18 amino acids long. V trimming: 5 bases; J trimming: 1 base; junction bases outside the gene matches: 12. CDR3 residues: CASSIAGGFREGTDTQYF. CDR3 nucleotide sequence: TGTGCCAGCAGTATAGCGGGGGGTTTCCGGGAGGGCACAGATACGCAGTATTTT.

This clone has a handful of counts. V usage is TRBV5-1 and J usage is TRBJ1-5; 8 nucleotides line up with TRBD1. Losses at the gene ends were 4 bases for V and 1 base for J; bases not matched to a gene: 7. The CDR3 contains 16 residues. Germline assignment: CDR1 SGHRS and CDR2 YFSETQ. In nucleotides, the CDR3 is TGCGCCAGCAGCCCCGGACAGGGAGGAAGCAATCAGCCCCAGCATTTT. It yields the protein CASSPGQGGSNQPQHF. The variable domain in full, completed from reference TRBV5-1 and TRBJ1-5, reads KAGVTQTPRYLIKTRGQQVTLSCSPISGHRSVSWYQQTPGQGLQFLFEYFSETQRNKGNFPGRFSGRQFSNSRSEMNVSTLELGDSALYLCASSPGQGGSNQPQHFGDGTRLSIL.